Below are 15 T cell receptor beta chains sequenced from a single sample in a study of cytomegalovirus exposure and HLA in healthy donors. Method: immunoSEQ multiplex PCR; TCRdb's copy keeps in-frame clones and lacks some. The repertoire holds about 220,000 clones, with 75% to 90% as singletons. Specimen: PBMCs. Receptors originate from a woman in her 30s in good health and CMV-seropositive.

This clone was picked up one time. This chain links TRBV30 with TRBJ2-1, with D perhaps TRBD1 or TRBD2 (5 bases each). Deletions cut 3 bases from V and 10 bases from J, with 22 bases between. The CDR3 runs 15 residues. From germline, CDR1 is GTSNPN and CDR2 SVGIG (reference sequence). In DNA, the CDR3 is TGTGCCTGGAGCTTAGGGGCCCTAGCAAGGGTCGAGCAGTTCTTC. Translating it yields CAWSLGALARVEQFF.

The rearrangement links TRBV20-1 to TRBJ2-7; D ambiguous. V was trimmed by 6 bases and J by 3 bases, leaving 9 bases between them. Germline CDR1 DFQATT, CDR2 SNEGSKA (reference sequence). The CDR3 runs 11 residues. The CDR3 region has the DNA TGCAGTGCGATAGAGGACTACGAGCAGTACTTC. Protein sequence: CSAIEDYEQYF.

This clone was seen only once. The chain carries TRBV7-2 and TRBJ1-2; D gene ambiguous. V lost 5 bases and J lost 7, with 11 bases in between. The V gene's germline CDR1 is SGHTA and CDR2 FQGNSA. This CDR3 has 12 residues. CDR3 nucleotide sequence: TGTGCCAGCAGCCCATCTGGGGTTGGCTACACCTTC. Translated, it gives CASSPSGVGYTF.

This clone was observed once. The rearrangement links TRBV5-4 to TRBJ1-1; TRBD1 is a possible D gene (5 bases). V dropped 4 bases and J dropped 3 bases, with 7 bases sitting between them. This CDR3 is built from 12 residues. Germline assignment: CDR1 SGHNT and CDR2 YYREEE (reference sequence). CDR3 nucleotides: TGTGCCAGCAGCCACAGGTACACTGAAGCTTTCTTT. This sequence encodes CASSHRYTEAFF.

V usage is TRBV4-1 and J usage is TRBJ1-5, with a possible D match to TRBD1 (6 bases). CDR1 is MGHRA, CDR2 YSYEKL, per germline. The CDR3 runs 14 residues. With 4 bases removed from V and 5 bases from J, the gap between germline ends came to 12 bases. This CDR3 is CASSLGGAYQPQHF. The CDR3, as DNA: TGCGCCAGCAGCCTCGGGGGGGCCTATCAGCCCCAGCATTTT.

The chain uses TRBV27 and TRBJ1-2; 9 bases fit TRBD1. Germline V gene data show CDR1 as MNHEY and CDR2 as SMNVEV (reference sequence). V lost 5 bases and J lost 1; bases outside the gene matches: 14. CDR3 length equals 18 residues. CDR3 sequence: CASSPRRTGVGYNYGYTF. CDR3 bases: TGTGCCAGCAGTCCCCGCCGGACAGGGGTGGGCTATAACTATGGCTACACCTTC.

This sequence joins TRBV18 and TRBJ2-6; D might be TRBD1 (5 bases). With 4 bases removed from V and 0 bases from J, the gap between germline ends came to 13 bases. Germline V gives CDR1 KGHSH, CDR2 LQKENI. CDR3 size: 17 residues. CDR3 loop: CASSQGTGNSGANVLTF. The DNA of the CDR3 is TGTGCCAGCTCACAAGGAACAGGCAACTCTGGGGCCAACGTCCTGACTTTC.

The rearrangement uses TRBV25-1 and TRBJ1-1; 8 bases agree with TRBD1. After removal of 3 bases from V and 5 bases from J, the junction contained 8 bases not matched to a gene. Germline CDR1 and CDR2: MGHDK and SYGVNS. The CDR3 contains 15 residues. In DNA, the CDR3 is TGTGCCAGCAGTGATCCCGACAGGGGTCGGACTGAAGCTTTCTTT. This gives the protein CASSDPDRGRTEAFF.

This chain joins TRBV5-1 and TRBJ2-5; the match to TRBD1 covers 8 bases. Per the germline V gene, CDR1 is SGHRS and CDR2 is YFSETQ. CDR3 length: 15 residues. V shed 7 bases and J 4 bases; nucleotides not matched to a gene: 12. The CDR3 bases are TGCGCCAGCGGCTGGCGGCAGGGGGCAACAGAGACCCAGTACTTC. Its protein product is CASGWRQGATETQYF. Based on the CDR3 plus reference TRBV5-1 and TRBJ2-5, the full variable domain is KAGVTQTPRYLIKTRGQQVTLSCSPISGHRSVSWYQQTPGQGLQFLFEYFSETQRNKGNFPGRFSGRQFSNSRSEMNVSTLELGDSALYLCASGWRQGATETQYFGPGTRLLVL.

This chain uses TRBV5-6 with TRBJ2-7; TRBD1 matches at 7 bases. After removal of 4 bases from V and 1 base from J, the junction contained 8 bases not matched to a gene. The length of the CDR3 is 15 residues. The germline V gene encodes CDR1 SGHDT and CDR2 YYEEEE. The CDR3 loop is CASSRGTDTSYEQYF. CDR3 DNA: TGTGCCAGCAGCCGAGGGACAGATACTTCCTACGAGCAGTACTTC. Looking up the rest from reference TRBV5-6 and TRBJ2-7 gives the full variable domain: DAGVTQSPTHLIKTRGQQVTLRCSPKSGHDTVSWYQQALGQGPQFIFQYYEEEERQRGNFPDRFSGHQFPNYSSELNVNALLLGDSALYLCASSRGTDTSYEQYFGPGTRLTVT.

The chain links TRBV5-1 to TRBJ1-5; D is unresolved. The CDR3 loop spans 14 amino acids. Germline V gene sequence: CDR1 SGHRS, CDR2 YFSETQ. Trimming took 0 bases from V and 5 from J, leaving 9 bases between them. The CDR3 is CASSLEGFDQPQHF. CDR3 DNA sequence: TGCGCCAGCAGCTTGGAAGGGTTCGATCAGCCCCAGCATTTT.

The chain couples TRBV30 to TRBJ2-4; D possibly corresponds to TRBD2 (7 bases). The CDR3 has 13 amino acids. V dropped 1 base and J dropped 16 bases, with 20 bases sitting between them. CDR1 is GTSNPN, CDR2 SVGIG, per germline (reference sequence). This CDR3 is CAWSATIGGGAYF. DNA for the CDR3: TGTGCCTGGAGTGCCACGATTGGCGGGGGCGCCTACTTC.

This clone was picked up a small number of times. The rearrangement joins TRBV6-5 to TRBJ1-5, with no clear D. This CDR3 is built from 12 residues. Trimming cost V 10 bases and J 5 bases, with 12 bases left between them. Germline-derived CDR1 and CDR2 are MNHEY and SVGAGI. The CDR3, as DNA: TGTGCCACTGGGCCTACTGATCAGCCCCAGCATTTT. This encodes CATGPTDQPQHF.

The chain uses TRBV11-2 and TRBJ2-7; D unclear. The V end lost 1 base, the J end lost 3 bases, and 10 bases lay between the germline ends. The length of the CDR3 is 14 residues. Per the germline V gene, CDR1 is SGHAT and CDR2 is FQNNGV. The CDR3 DNA reads as TGTGCCAGCAGCTTAGGTATCACCCTCTACGAGCAGTACTTC. Translating it yields CASSLGITLYEQYF.

J is TRBJ1-1 and V is TRBV2; tentatively, D is TRBD1 (5 bases). The CDR3 spans 13 residues. Germline V gene data show CDR1 as SNHLY and CDR2 as FYNNEI. V lost 8 bases, J lost 1 base, and 11 bases lay in between. CDR3 coding DNA: TGTGCCAGCCTATGGGGGAAGAACACTGAAGCTTTCTTT. Protein product: CASLWGKNTEAFF.